The clone carrying this T cell receptor (beta chain) has a count of ten or more. This record comes from a study of blood T cells in healthy people across ages. Alongside a J-beta primer mix, a sample-barcoded 5' primer served in a second PCR lasting about 7 to 11 cycles. TCRdb redid the calling of the 5' RACE reads with MiXCR, one entry per CDR3 protein. The sample shows around 870,000 distinct CDR3 sequences, 29% of them seen only once. The CDR3 runs to 12 residues. In germline, CDR1 is WSHSY, CDR2 SAAADI. The V and J ends lost 4 bases and 10 bases respectively, with 12 bases between them. This clonotype was obtained from a woman of 80 years or more in good health. This chain links TRBV10-2 with TRBJ2-3, with D unclear. The sequenced sample consisted of blood. The CDR3 protein is CASSVQTEAQYF. The CDR3 DNA reads TGCGCCAGCAGTGTTCAGACCGAGGCGCAGTATTTT.